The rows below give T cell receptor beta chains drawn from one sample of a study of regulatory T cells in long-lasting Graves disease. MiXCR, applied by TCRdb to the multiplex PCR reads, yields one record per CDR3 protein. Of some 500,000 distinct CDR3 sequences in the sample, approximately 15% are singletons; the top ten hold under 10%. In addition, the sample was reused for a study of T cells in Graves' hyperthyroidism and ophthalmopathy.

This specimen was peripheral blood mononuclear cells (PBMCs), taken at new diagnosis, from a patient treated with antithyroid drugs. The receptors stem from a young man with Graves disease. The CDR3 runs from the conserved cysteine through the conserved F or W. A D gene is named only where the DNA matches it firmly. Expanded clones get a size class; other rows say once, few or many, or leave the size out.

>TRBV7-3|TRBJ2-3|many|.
CASSRTGAPSTDTQYF
TGTGCCAGCAGCCGAACGGGGGCGCCTAGCACAGATACGCAGTATTTT
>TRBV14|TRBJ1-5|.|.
CASSPSSNQPQRF
TGTGCCAGCAGCCCCAGTTCCAATCAGCCCCAGCGTTTT
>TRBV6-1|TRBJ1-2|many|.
CASSKDSFPYGYTF
TGTGCCAGCAGCAAGGACAGTTTTCCTTATGGCTACACCTTC
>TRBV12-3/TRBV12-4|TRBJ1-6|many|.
CASSLQGSGSPLHF
TGTGCCAGCAGTTTACAGGGGAGCGGTTCACCCCTCCACTTT
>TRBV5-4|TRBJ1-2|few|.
CASRSMGYGYTF
TGTGCCAGCAGATCTATGGGGTACGGCTACACCTTC
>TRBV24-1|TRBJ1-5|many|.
CATSEGRQPQHF
TGTGCCACCAGTGAGGGGAGGCAGCCCCAGCATTTT
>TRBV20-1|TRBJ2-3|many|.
CSAVRAVRASTDTQYF
TGCAGTGCTGTCCGAGCGGTTCGTGCTAGCACAGATACGCAGTATTTT
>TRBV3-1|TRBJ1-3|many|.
CASSQEIGNTIYF
TGTGCCAGCAGCCAAGAAATTGGAAACACCATATATTTT
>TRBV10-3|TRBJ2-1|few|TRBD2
CAISLAGPANEQFF
TGTGCCATCAGTCTAGCGGGTCCGGCGAATGAGCAGTTCTTC
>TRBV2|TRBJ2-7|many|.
CASSEGLQGGSYEQYF
TGTGCCAGCAGTGAAGGGTTACAGGGAGGGTCCTACGAGCAGTACTTC
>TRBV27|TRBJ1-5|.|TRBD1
CASSAYHRGGNQPQHF
TGTGCCAGCAGTGCCTACCACAGGGGCGGTAATCAGCCCCAGCATTTT
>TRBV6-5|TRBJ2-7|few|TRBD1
CASSYSRTGEVNYEQYF
TGTGCCAGCAGTTACTCGAGGACAGGAGAAGTAAACTACGAGCAGTACTTC
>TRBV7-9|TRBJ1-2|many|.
CASSSRRRGGIYGYTF
TGTGCCAGCAGCTCTCGTCGGCGGGGGGGGATCTATGGCTACACCTTC
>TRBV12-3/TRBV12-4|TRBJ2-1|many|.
CASSFMEYNEQFF
TGTGCCAGCAGTTTTATGGAGTACAATGAGCAGTTCTTC
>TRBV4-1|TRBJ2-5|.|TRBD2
CASSQGGSGIEETQYF
TGCGCCAGCAGCCAAGGAGGTAGCGGGATAGAAGAGACCCAGTACTTC
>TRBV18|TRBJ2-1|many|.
CASLWHNEQFF
TGTGCCAGCCTGTGGCACAATGAGCAGTTCTTC
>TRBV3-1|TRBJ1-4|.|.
CASSPRSQGTGKLFF
TGTGCCAGCAGCCCTCGTTCCCAGGGCACGGGAAAACTGTTTTTT
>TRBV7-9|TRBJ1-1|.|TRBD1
CAVRDRVSGNTEAFF
TGTGCAGTGAGGGACAGGGTGAGCGGGAACACTGAAGCTTTCTTT
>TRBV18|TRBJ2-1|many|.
CASSHGNSYNEQFF
TGTGCCAGCTCACACGGGAACTCCTACAATGAGCAGTTCTTC
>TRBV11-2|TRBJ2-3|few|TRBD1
CASSPYRTGETDTQYF
TGTGCCAGCAGCCCCTACCGTACAGGGGAAACAGATACGCAGTATTTT
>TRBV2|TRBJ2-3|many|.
CASLPADTQYF
TGTGCCTCCCTTCCGGCAGATACGCAGTATTTT
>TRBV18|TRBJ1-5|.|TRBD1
CASSFTGEGQPQHF
TGTGCCAGCTCATTTACAGGGGAAGGGCAGCCCCAGCATTTT
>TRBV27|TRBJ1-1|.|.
CASINRPTVSMNTEAFF
TGTGCCAGCATTAATCGTCCCACGGTGTCGATGAACACTGAAGCTTTCTTT
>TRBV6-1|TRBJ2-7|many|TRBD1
CASSQPGTGVEQYF
TGTGCCAGCAGTCAGCCCGGGACAGGGGTCGAGCAGTACTTC
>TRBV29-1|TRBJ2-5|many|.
CSAPRLERGETQYF
TGCAGCGCTCCGCGGCTAGAAAGGGGGGAGACCCAGTACTTC
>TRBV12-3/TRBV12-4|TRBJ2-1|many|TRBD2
CASSFRGSLNNEQFF
TGTGCCAGCAGTTTTCGCGGGAGCCTTAACAATGAGCAGTTCTTC
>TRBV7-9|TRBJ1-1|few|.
CASSLAIGQTEAFF
TGTGCCAGCAGCTTAGCCATAGGACAGACTGAAGCTTTCTTT
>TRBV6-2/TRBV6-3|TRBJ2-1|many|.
CASSWQGNEQFF
TGTGCCAGCAGTTGGCAGGGGAATGAGCAGTTCTTC
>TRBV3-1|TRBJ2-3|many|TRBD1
CASRPGTGVGGTQYF
TGTGCCAGCAGACCCGGGACAGGGGTAGGCGGTACGCAGTATTTT